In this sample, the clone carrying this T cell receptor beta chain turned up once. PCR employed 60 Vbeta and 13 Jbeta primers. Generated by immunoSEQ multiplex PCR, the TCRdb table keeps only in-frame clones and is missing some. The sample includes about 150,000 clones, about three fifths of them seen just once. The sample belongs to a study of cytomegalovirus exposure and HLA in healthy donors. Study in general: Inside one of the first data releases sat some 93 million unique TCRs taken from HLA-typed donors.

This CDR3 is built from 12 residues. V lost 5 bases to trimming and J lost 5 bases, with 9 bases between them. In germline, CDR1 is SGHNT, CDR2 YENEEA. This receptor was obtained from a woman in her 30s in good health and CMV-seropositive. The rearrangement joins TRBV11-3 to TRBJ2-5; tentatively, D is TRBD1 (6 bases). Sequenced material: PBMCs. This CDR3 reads CASSERGETQYF. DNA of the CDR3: TGTGCCAGCAGCGAGAGGGGGGAGACCCAGTACTTC.